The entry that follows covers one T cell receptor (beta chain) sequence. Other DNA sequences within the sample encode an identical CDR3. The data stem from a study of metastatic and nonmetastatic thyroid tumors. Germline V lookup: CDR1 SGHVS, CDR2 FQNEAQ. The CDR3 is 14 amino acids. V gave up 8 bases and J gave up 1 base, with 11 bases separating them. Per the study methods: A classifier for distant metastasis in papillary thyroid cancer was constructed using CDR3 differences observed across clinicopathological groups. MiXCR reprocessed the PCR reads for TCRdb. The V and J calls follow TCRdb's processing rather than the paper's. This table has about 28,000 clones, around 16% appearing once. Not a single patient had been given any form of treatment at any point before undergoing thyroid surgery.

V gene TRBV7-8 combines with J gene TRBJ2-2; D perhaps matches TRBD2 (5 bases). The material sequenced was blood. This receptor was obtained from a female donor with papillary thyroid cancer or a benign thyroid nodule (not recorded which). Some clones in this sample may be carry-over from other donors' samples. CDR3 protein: CASYGLENTGELFF. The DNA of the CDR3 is TGTGCCAGCTACGGACTGGAGAACACCGGGGAGCTGTTTTTT.